The clone carrying this TCR beta chain has just one count. In the original analysis: Estimated nucleated cell counts came from reference gene primer amplification. Assay: immunoSEQ multiplex PCR; the TCRdb copy retains only in-frame clones and omits some. That table supplies the V and J calls and clone size; D and trimming were determined from the DNA. The table includes 180,000 or so clones, 88% detected once. The data belong to a study of blood T cell repertoires in COVID-19. The overall study: Some COVID-19 samples were acute and others convalescent; all came from the United States, Italy and Spain. Sample material is recorded as cDNA or gDNA derived from T cells, B-cell-depleted T cells, or PBMCs.

The CDR3 runs to 14 residues. The V gene's germline CDR1 is SGDLS and CDR2 YYNGEE. With V trimmed by 0 bases and J by 7 bases, 4 bases remained unmatched. The sample consisted of peripheral blood. The TCR comes from a man between 18 and 29 years old with active or convalescent COVID-19. This chain uses TRBV9 with TRBJ2-7; 10 bases align to TRBD2. CDR3: CASSVGLAGEEQYF. The CDR3, as DNA: TGTGCCAGCAGCGTAGGGCTAGCGGGAGAAGAGCAGTACTTC.